This TCR beta chain came from a study of T cell responses to AZD1222 COVID-19 vaccine. Germline assignment: CDR1 DFQATT and CDR2 SNEGSKA (reference sequence). CDR3 size: 14 residues. Trimming stripped 3 bases from V and 7 bases from J, with 13 bases between. Assay used: immunoSEQ multiplex PCR; TCRdb lists only in-frame clones, some missing. This table holds 200,000 to 250,000 clones, about 93% found once. Sequenced material: peripheral blood, taken on day 0 of MenACWY control vaccination. V and J are TRBV20-1 and TRBJ1-6, with D maybe TRBD1 (5 bases). The receptor was isolated from an adult in good health. As DNA, the CDR3 is TGCAGTGCTAGTCTCCAGGGTGGAAATTCACCCCTCCACTTT. Translation: CSASLQGGNSPLHF.